These T cell receptor beta chains were read from a single sample in a study of Ad26.COV2.S vaccination and SARS-CoV-2 variants. Libraries were prepared by immunoSEQ multiplex PCR; TCRdb keeps only in-frame clonotypes and omits some of them. The sample lists around 450,000 clones; 89% were seen once. The material sequenced was peripheral blood, taken in a trial of Ad26.COV2.S vaccine versus placebo. The receptor source for this set is a person between 18 and 65 years old who received the Ad26.COV2.S COVID-19 vaccine or a placebo. Both conserved end residues are trimmed from each CDR3. Clone size is not always given. Where it is, it says once, few, many or a class for expanded clones.

>NA|TRBV27
ASSRGGAGANVLT
>NA|TRBV6-2/TRBV6-3
ASSFPKSTDTQY
>once|TRBV4-2
ASSQDRKAGELF
>NA|TRBV4-1
ASSQGGVQTYEQY
>NA|TRBV7-6
ASSFRPPTVGQETQY
>NA|TRBV7-3
ASRLGPNTEAF
>NA|TRBV5-4
ASSSGQGARTEAF
>NA|TRBV7-9
AFDRERDEQY
>once|TRBV7-8
ASSPHGALNTEAF
>NA|TRBV11-2
ASSWIRGRNTIY
>NA|TRBV12-3/TRBV12-4
ASKGQEHQPQH
>NA|TRBV11-2
ASSLWDRGQGSPLH
>NA|TRBV27
ASSLTPGQGFFFGYT
>NA|TRBV13
ASSPQRGWDTGELF
>NA|TRBV7-2
ASSSRGGYSNQPQH
>NA|TRBV5-1
ASSLFLSGGSNTGELF
>once|TRBV30
AWSRDRGSPYNQPQH
>NA|TRBV18
ASSPAATSSNTGELF
>NA|TRBV27
ASRTGRNSPLH
>NA|TRBV5-1
ASSLARQGLYEQY
>NA|TRBV28
ASSLVPAAGGYT
>NA|TRBV5-4
ASSSAQTGNADTQY
>NA|TRBV18
ASRPPNGGNTIY
>NA|TRBV19
ASSITRGVVNQPQH
>NA|TRBV2
ASSPGGTEAF
>NA|TRBV5-4
ASSPAGFNEQF
>NA|TRBV7-2
ASSPGQIYGYT
>NA|TRBV9
ASSVEPRTSVDTQY
>NA|TRBV5-8
ASSLFRENQETQY
>NA|TRBV25-1
DTPAYTEAF
>once|TRBV18
ASSPVQGAGYEQY
>NA|TRBV7-6
ASSSLRGSSYNEQF
>NA|TRBV27
ASSFRGYEQY
>NA|TRBV3-1/TRBV3-2
ASSLRTSREQF
>NA|TRBV19
ATKREAQETQY
>NA|TRBV25-1
ASSESRGSGNTIY
>few|TRBV30
AWSATGGGNTIY
>NA|TRBV11-3
ASSLLAGISYNEQF
>NA|TRBV4-3
ASSQADGGGYT
>NA|TRBV25-1
ASSVSPDQPQH
>NA|TRBV28
ASSYGVNTEAF
>NA|TRBV24-1
ATSDLRGSSETQY
>NA|TRBV4-2
ASSGQGFEKLF
>few|TRBV9
ASSVEDGVGSPLH
>NA|TRBV5-6
ASNLNRRLTEAF
>NA|TRBV5-1
ASSLLVGGPSYNEQF
>NA|TRBV30
AWSLWTDTQY
>NA|TRBV5-1
ASSLVEDSGSSGLF
>once|TRBV4-1
ASRGRTPRDEQY
>NA|TRBV12-5
ASAQGSSEAF
>NA|TRBV12-3/TRBV12-4
ASSTGNEKLF